The next 11 T cell receptor beta chains were all read from a single sample in a study of blood T cell repertoires in COVID-19 (TCRdb year 2020). The library came from the immunoSEQ multiplex PCR assay. In its TCRdb copy, this immuneACCESS table keeps in-frame sequences only and misses some clones. Where compared with another copy, unresolved V genes explain less than half of these, and the others have no known cause. This sample holds over 150,000 clones; about 80% were observed only once. The ten biggest clones cover 9% to 13% of the sample. Material: peripheral blood. These receptor sequences come from an older woman with COVID-19, enrolled during active disease.

The J gene is TRBJ1-2, the V gene TRBV30, with D perhaps TRBD1 (5 bases). The CDR3 is made up of 13 amino acids. CDR1 and CDR2 from the germline V gene are GTSNPN and SVGIG (reference sequence). V lost 3 bases to trimming and J lost 2 bases, with 10 bases between them. CDR3 bases: TGTGCCTGGAGCTTGGGACTCAACTATGGCTACACCTTC. This translates into CAWSLGLNYGYTF.

This clone appeared a few times. The V and J genes are TRBV5-1 and TRBJ1-2, with a possible D match to TRBD1 (5 bases). With 6 bases removed from V and 5 bases from J, the gap between germline ends came to 14 bases. Germline V gene sequence: CDR1 SGHRS, CDR2 YFSETQ. The CDR3 is made up of 13 amino acids. CDR3 DNA sequence: TGCGCCAGCACCCGGACACCTCGGTATGGCTACACCTTC. Translated: CASTRTPRYGYTF.

The chain is built from TRBV5-5 and TRBJ1-1; D may be TRBD1 (6 bases). The V gene's germline CDR1 is SGHKS and CDR2 YYEKEE (reference sequence). With 0 bases removed from V and 11 bases from J, the gap between germline ends came to 11 bases. The CDR3 is 12 amino acids. CDR3 nucleotide sequence: TGTGCCAGCAGCTTGGAGGGGGTGAAGGCTTTCTTT. Translated, it gives CASSLEGVKAFF.

The chain combines TRBV12-5 with TRBJ2-3; D unclear. V lost 7 bases and J lost 6, with 5 bases in between. The length of the CDR3 is 10 residues. Germline V gives CDR1 LGHNT, CDR2 FRNRAP. In nucleotides, the CDR3 is TGTGCTAGTGTTAGTGATACGCAGTATTTT. The encoded protein is CASVSDTQYF.

The CDR3 DNA sequence: TGTGCCAGCAGCAGAGGACAGCTATTTTCTGGAAACACCATATATTTT. This translates into CASSRGQLFSGNTIYF. The rearrangement uses TRBV7-8 and TRBJ1-3, with a possible D match to TRBD1 (6 bases). V was clipped by 5 bases and J by 1 base, with 15 bases between them. CDR1 is SGHVS, CDR2 FQNEAQ, per germline. This CDR3 has 16 amino acids.

V and J are TRBV6-5 and TRBJ2-7; 12 nucleotides agree with TRBD2. The CDR3 runs 14 residues. Unmatched junction bases numbered 3, after V lost 5 bases and J lost 4 bases. The V gene's germline CDR1 is MNHEY and CDR2 SVGAGI. The CDR3 here is CASSLAGGPYEQYF. The CDR3 nucleotides are TGTGCCAGCAGTCTAGCGGGAGGGCCTTACGAGCAGTACTTC.

In DNA form, the CDR3 reads TGTGCCAGCAGTTCCCACTTAGGCACAGATACGCAGTATTTT. Protein product: CASSSHLGTDTQYF. The rearrangement uses TRBV27 and TRBJ2-3; D not resolved. There are 14 residues in the CDR3. Germline V gene data show CDR1 as MNHEY and CDR2 as SMNVEV (reference sequence). Trimming stripped 4 bases from V and 1 base from J, with 9 bases between.

The chain recombines TRBV12-3 or TRBV12-4 with TRBJ1-2, with D perhaps TRBD1 (6 bases). This CDR3 comprises 12 residues. V lost 6 bases to trimming and J lost 5 bases, with 10 bases between them. This chain's CDR3 is CASRRTEYGYTF. DNA of the CDR3: TGTGCCAGCAGGCGGACAGAGTATGGCTACACCTTC.

The rearrangement links TRBV19 to TRBJ1-1; D is unresolved. V lost 6 bases, J lost 3 bases, and 14 bases lay in between. CDR1 and CDR2 from the germline V gene are LNHDA and SQIVND (reference sequence). The CDR3 extends over 14 amino acids. The CDR3 sequence: CASRSQDSYTEAFF. In DNA form, the CDR3 reads TGTGCCAGTAGATCTCAGGATTCGTACACTGAAGCTTTCTTT.

The V and J genes are TRBV7-9 and TRBJ2-7; tentative D call: TRBD1 (5 bases). V lost 1 base, J lost 0 bases, and 16 bases lay in between. Germline loops: CDR1 SEHNR, CDR2 FQNEAQ (reference sequence). The CDR3 consists of 17 residues. CDR3 sequence: CASSLGWGGPSSYEQYV. As DNA, the CDR3 is TGTGCCAGCAGCTTAGGTTGGGGCGGACCAAGCTCCTACGAGCAGTACGTC.

The chain couples TRBV6-6 to TRBJ2-7; 7 nucleotides match TRBD1. Germline loops: CDR1 MNHNY, CDR2 SVGAGI (reference sequence). The J segment lost 1 base and the V segment lost 6 bases, leaving 9 bases of the junction unmatched. This CDR3 is 15 amino acids long. This CDR3 is CASSRPGQLSYEQYF. The CDR3 DNA reads as TGTGCCAGCAGCCGACCGGGACAGTTGTCCTACGAGCAGTACTTC.